This TCR beta chain emerged from a study of T-cell memory formation after mild COVID-19. Across the study: Largely, the TCR clusters proved donor specific. General observations from the study: Pre-infection memory contained some responding clones, which suggested that cross-reactive memory had joined.

Germline CDR1 is GTSNPN and CDR2 is SVGIG (reference sequence). This CDR3 spans 13 amino acids. V gave up 1 base and J gave up 1 base, with 4 bases separating them. This clonotype has only a few counts. No antigen is known for it. TCRdb redid the calling of the 5' RACE reads with MiXCR, one entry per CDR3 protein. In the table there are 540,000 or so distinct CDR3 sequences, approximately 20% of which are singletons. The TCR comes from an adult woman who had mild COVID-19 (a few samples of this study predate the infection). Cell type and time point are not known. The sample was PBMCs or a T cell subset sorted from them (not recorded which). The V call is TRBV30, the J call TRBJ2-2; unclear D gene. As DNA, the CDR3 is TGTGCCTGGAGTGCTTGGAACACCGGGGAGCTGTTTTTT. This sequence encodes CAWSAWNTGELFF.